This T cell receptor (beta chain) was sequenced during a study of T cell repertoires in ileal Crohn's disease. Regarding this clone: The antigen is undetermined.

The repertoire was sequenced with immunoSEQ multiplex PCR; TCRdb's copy has only in-frame clones and lacks some. This table holds 3,500 to 4,500 clones, about 72% found once. The CDR3 totals 13 residues. Germline-derived CDR1 and CDR2 are MNHNS and SASEGT. The germline V and J ends were trimmed by 9 bases and 0 bases, with 12 bases remaining between them. Study-wide results and limits: Mucosal expansions were suggested to be mainly CD8 T cells.

The material sequenced was ileal tissue. The TCR sequence derives from an adult with Crohn's disease. V and J are TRBV6-1 and TRBJ2-7; D might be TRBD1 (6 bases). DNA of the CDR3: TGTGCCAGTATACAGGGATCCTCCTACGAGCAGTACGTC. It specifies CASIQGSSYEQYV.